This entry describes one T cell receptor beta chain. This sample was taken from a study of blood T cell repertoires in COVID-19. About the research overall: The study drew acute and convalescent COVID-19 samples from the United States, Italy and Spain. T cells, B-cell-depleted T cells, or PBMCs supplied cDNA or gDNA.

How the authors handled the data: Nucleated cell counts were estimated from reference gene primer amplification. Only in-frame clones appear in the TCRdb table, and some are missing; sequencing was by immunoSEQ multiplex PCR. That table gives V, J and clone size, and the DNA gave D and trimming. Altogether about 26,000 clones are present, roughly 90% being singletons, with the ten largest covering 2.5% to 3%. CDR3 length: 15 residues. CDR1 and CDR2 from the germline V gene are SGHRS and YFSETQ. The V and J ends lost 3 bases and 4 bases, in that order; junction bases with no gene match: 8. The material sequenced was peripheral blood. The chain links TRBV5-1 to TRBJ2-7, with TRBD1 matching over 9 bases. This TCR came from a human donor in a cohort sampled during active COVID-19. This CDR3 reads CASSSTTGGSYEQYF. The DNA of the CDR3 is TGCGCCAGCAGCTCCACGACAGGGGGATCATACGAGCAGTACTTC.